This entry lists 31 T cell receptor beta chains sequenced from one sample in a study of T cell responses to AZD1222 COVID-19 vaccine. Some clones are missing from TCRdb's copy, which holds only in-frame ones; the method was immunoSEQ multiplex PCR. The data contain some 64,000 clones, under 95% of them singletons. Specimen: peripheral blood, collected 28 days after the second dose of the MenACWY control vaccine. These receptors were collected from an adult who received the MenACWY meningococcal vaccine as a control.

The chain has TRBV19 and TRBJ2-6, with TRBD1 as a possible D gene (6 bases). The V gene lost 5 bases and the J gene lost 0 bases, with 8 bases spanning the gap. CDR1 is LNHDA, CDR2 SQIVND, per germline (reference sequence). CDR3 length: 15 amino acids. The DNA of the CDR3 is TGTGCCAGTAGTGAGGGGGTCTCTGGGGCCAACGTCCTGACTTTC. This encodes CASSEGVSGANVLTF. Filled out from reference TRBV19 and TRBJ2-6, the complete variable domain reads DGGITQSPKYLFRKEGQNVTLSCEQNLNHDAMYWYRQDPGQGLRLIYYSQIVNDFQKGDIAEGYSVSREKKESFPLTVTSAQKNPTAFYLCASSEGVSGANVLTFGAGSRLTVL.

The V and J genes are TRBV6-6 and TRBJ1-5; D is undetermined. Trimming removed 3 bases from V and 4 bases from J, with 7 bases in between. The CDR3 spans 13 residues. Germline V gene sequence: CDR1 MNHNY, CDR2 SVGAGI (reference sequence). In DNA form, the CDR3 reads TGTGCCAGCAGTTATCGGGGAAATCAGCCCCAGCATTTT. Its translation: CASSYRGNQPQHF.

This chain's CDR3 is CASSRQDNYGYTF. CDR3 DNA sequence: TGTGCCAGCAGTCGACAGGATAACTATGGCTACACCTTC. The genes are TRBV6-5 and TRBJ1-2; D perhaps matches TRBD1 (6 bases). In germline, CDR1 is MNHEY, CDR2 SVGAGI. V was pared by 5 bases and J by 1 base, with 8 bases between. This CDR3 is 13 amino acids long.

The chain joins TRBV11-2 to TRBJ1-1; D not resolved. The germline V gene has CDR1 SGHAT and CDR2 FQNNGV. CDR3 length equals 13 residues. V was cut by 5 bases and J by 1 base, with 8 bases left in between. CDR3 in DNA: TGTGCCAGCAGCACCGGACGGAACACTGAAGCTTTCTTT. Encoded protein: CASSTGRNTEAFF.

This clone is a singleton in its sample. The rearrangement uses TRBV18 and TRBJ1-2; no reliable D call. This CDR3 comprises 12 residues. V lost 5 bases and J 7 bases, leaving 11 bases between the germline ends. Germline CDR1 reads KGHSH; CDR2 reads LQKENI. CDR3: CASSTRTSGYTF. Written as DNA, the CDR3 is TGTGCCAGCTCAACACGAACTAGTGGCTACACCTTC.

This clone was detected a few times. V and J are TRBV27 and TRBJ1-1; TRBD1 might be the D (5 bases). The V and J ends lost 6 bases and 3 bases respectively, with 8 bases between them. The CDR3 spans 12 residues. Germline loops: CDR1 MNHEY, CDR2 SMNVEV (reference sequence). CDR3 protein: CASSPGHTEAFF. The CDR3 bases are TGTGCCAGCAGCCCAGGGCACACTGAAGCTTTCTTT.

The rearrangement joins TRBV9 to TRBJ1-2; D is unresolved. This CDR3 is built from 12 residues. Looked up from germline, CDR1 is SGDLS and CDR2 is YYNGEE. Trimming left V 3 bases short and J 6 bases short, with 9 bases between. The DNA of the CDR3 is TGTGCCAGCAGCGAGAGGGCAGATGGCTACACCTTC. Protein: CASSERADGYTF.

The gene calls are TRBV18 and TRBJ2-3; no firm D call. Germline assignment: CDR1 KGHSH and CDR2 LQKENI. V lost 0 bases and J 4 bases, leaving 5 bases between the germline ends. This CDR3 region has 13 residues. CDR3 amino acids: CASSPPSADTQYF. CDR3 in DNA: TGTGCCAGCTCACCACCTTCCGCAGATACGCAGTATTTT. Full variable domain (remainder filled in from reference TRBV18 and TRBJ2-3): NAGVMQNPRHLVRRRGQEARLRCSPMKGHSHVYWYRQLPEEGLKFMVYLQKENIIDESGMPKERFSAEFPKEGPSILRIQQVVRGDSAAYFCASSPPSADTQYFGPGTRLTVL.

In this sample, this clone turned up once. The chain couples TRBV2 to TRBJ1-1; no clear D. This CDR3 region has 13 residues. The germline gives CDR1 SNHLY, CDR2 FYNNEI. V was shortened by 2 bases and J by 2 bases, with 6 bases between the two germline ends. CDR3 sequence: CASSERVNTEAFF. CDR3 coding DNA: TGTGCCAGCAGTGAACGGGTAAACACTGAAGCTTTCTTT.

V gene TRBV4-1 combines with J gene TRBJ1-2; the D gene is possibly TRBD1 (5 bases). The ends were cut back, 0 bases at V and 8 bases at J, with 13 bases in the middle. CDR1 and CDR2 (germline): MGHRA, YSYEKL. The CDR3 spans 14 residues. Here the CDR3 reads CASSQEYRTIGYTF. Here the CDR3 DNA reads TGCGCCAGCAGCCAAGAGTACAGGACCATCGGCTACACCTTC.

This sequence joins TRBV25-1 and TRBJ2-7, with D unresolved. This CDR3 contains 12 residues. V was cut by 1 base and J by 6 bases, with 7 bases left in between. Germline V gene sequence: CDR1 MGHDK, CDR2 SYGVNS. The CDR3 coding sequence is TGTGCCAGCAGTGAATTTGGCCGCGAGCAGTACTTC. Amino acids: CASSEFGREQYF.

V and J are TRBV11-2 and TRBJ2-1, with 7 positions matching TRBD2. Germline loops: CDR1 SGHAT, CDR2 FQNNGV. V shed 1 base and J 7 bases; nucleotides not matched to a gene: 7. This CDR3 has 15 amino acids. The CDR3 spells CASSLALGEGNEQFF. In nucleotides, the CDR3 is TGTGCCAGCAGCTTAGCTCTAGGGGAGGGGAATGAGCAGTTCTTC.

The CDR3 reads CASSDYLNEQFF. As DNA, the CDR3 is TGCGCCAGCAGTGATTACTTGAATGAGCAGTTCTTC. The rearrangement joins TRBV10-1 to TRBJ2-1, with D uncertain. V gave up 3 bases and J gave up 7 bases, with 7 bases separating them. CDR3 length: 12 amino acids. CDR1 is WNHNN, CDR2 SYGVQD, per germline (reference sequence).

The gene calls are TRBV13 and TRBJ1-2; 7 nucleotides agree with TRBD1. Germline V gives CDR1 PRHDT, CDR2 FYEKMQ (reference sequence). This CDR3 region has 12 residues. V lost 5 bases and J lost 12; bases outside the gene matches: 9. CDR3 sequence reads: CASSQTSGTDTF. CDR3 coding DNA: TGTGCCAGCAGCCAGACCTCCGGGACAGACACCTTC.

In its sample, this clone was seen once. This chain joins TRBV30 and TRBJ2-5; possibly TRBD2 for D (5 bases). V lost 2 bases and J lost 9, with 13 bases in between. The CDR3 is made up of 12 amino acids. In germline, CDR1 is GTSNPN, CDR2 SVGIG (reference sequence). CDR3 DNA sequence: TGTGCCTGGAGTCCCCAGGACTTCTCCCAGTACTTC. It encodes CAWSPQDFSQYF.

The chain couples TRBV28 to TRBJ1-1; a possible D gene is TRBD1 (5 bases). The length of the CDR3 is 13 residues. Germline V gives CDR1 MDHEN, CDR2 SYDVKM. V was cut by 6 bases and J by 2 bases, with 10 bases left in between. The CDR3: CASRGEVNTEAFF. The CDR3 DNA reads as TGTGCCAGCAGGGGGGAAGTTAACACTGAAGCTTTCTTT.

The chain recombines TRBV18 with TRBJ2-5, with 12 positions matching TRBD2. Germline loops: CDR1 KGHSH, CDR2 LQKENI. The length of the CDR3 is 14 residues. J gave up 5 bases and V 3 bases, and 1 base lay outside the gene matches. CDR3 nucleotide sequence: TGTGCCAGCTCACCTGGGACTAGCGGGGAGACCCAGTACTTC. Its protein product is CASSPGTSGETQYF.

The chain is built from TRBV12-3 or TRBV12-4 and TRBJ2-1; D uncertain. V was shortened by 2 bases and J by 5 bases, with 4 bases between the two germline ends. The CDR3 loop spans 12 amino acids. CDR3 sequence (DNA): TGTGCCAGCAGTTTACAGGACAATGAGCAGTTCTTC. Its protein is CASSLQDNEQFF.

This chain links TRBV19 with TRBJ1-1; 9 positions agree with TRBD1. The CDR3 has 17 residues. From germline, CDR1 is LNHDA and CDR2 SQIVND (reference sequence). V lost 7 bases and J lost 3; bases outside the gene matches: 15. Here the CDR3 DNA reads TGTGCCAGTACCGTCTGGGGACAGGGAGCCGGGTACACTGAAGCTTTCTTT. Translation gives CASTVWGQGAGYTEAFF.

The chain carries TRBV10-2 and TRBJ1-5; D ambiguous. The CDR3 covers 13 residues. Trimming pared 0 bases from V and 5 bases from J, leaving 5 bases between. CDR1 is WSHSY and CDR2 is SAAADI in the germline V gene. CDR3 region: CASSESPDQPQHF. DNA for the CDR3: TGCGCCAGCAGTGAGTCGCCAGATCAGCCCCAGCATTTT.

The V call is TRBV4-2, the J call TRBJ2-5; tentative D call: TRBD2 (6 bases). Germline values: CDR1 LGHNA, CDR2 YNFKEQ. Trimming took off 3 bases at V and 0 bases at J, with 17 bases between the two ends. This CDR3 is built from 17 residues. The DNA for the CDR3 is TGTGCCAGCAGCCAGGGGGACTCGGCGTTGTACCAAGAGACCCAGTACTTC. It yields the protein CASSQGDSALYQETQYF.

The chain has TRBV6-4 and TRBJ1-2, with D possibly matching TRBD1 (5 bases). The CDR3 has 14 residues. Trimming left V 4 bases short and J 6 bases short, with 15 bases between. Germline V gives CDR1 MRHNA, CDR2 SNTAGT. As DNA, the CDR3 is TGTGCCAGCAGTGCCTCCGACAGAGCCCATGGCTACACCTTC. It is translated as CASSASDRAHGYTF.

The chain carries TRBV2 and TRBJ2-6; D is possibly TRBD1 (6 bases). The germline V gene has CDR1 SNHLY and CDR2 FYNNEI. The ends were cut back, 7 bases at V and 0 bases at J, with 16 bases in the middle. The CDR3 contains 17 residues. The CDR3 region has the DNA TGTGCCAGCACCAGAGGACAGCGCCTCTCTGGGGCCAACGTCCTGACTTTC. Protein sequence: CASTRGQRLSGANVLTF.

DNA for the CDR3: TGTGCCAGCAGCCAAGTACACCGAGATACGCAGTATTTT. It translates to CASSQVHRDTQYF. V is TRBV3-1 (or the pseudogene TRBV3-2) and J is TRBJ2-3; D is ambiguous. V was cut by 1 base and J by 5 bases, with 7 bases left in between. Germline lookup yields CDR1 LGHDT and CDR2 YNNKEL (reference sequence). This CDR3 comprises 13 residues.

This chain connects TRBV18 to TRBJ1-1; possibly TRBD1 for D (6 bases). Germline values: CDR1 KGHSH, CDR2 LQKENI. CDR3 length equals 16 residues. V lost 1 base, J lost 1 base, and 13 bases lay in between. This CDR3 is CASSPLPGASNTEAFF. CDR3 DNA sequence: TGTGCCAGCTCACCACTACCGGGGGCCTCGAACACTGAAGCTTTCTTT.

This clone was seen only a few times. The V and J genes are TRBV29-1 and TRBJ2-7; the D is unclear. The CDR3 spans 11 residues. CDR1 and CDR2 (germline): SQVTM, ANQGSEA. Trimming took off 4 bases at V and 5 bases at J, with 9 bases between the two ends. As DNA, the CDR3 is TGCAGCGTTGTGCCCCCTAACGAGCAGTACTTC. Translation gives CSVVPPNEQYF.

This chain connects TRBV24-1 to TRBJ2-2; D not certain. Trimming pared 9 bases from V and 3 bases from J, leaving 7 bases between. The CDR3 runs 12 residues. The germline V gene encodes CDR1 KGHDR and CDR2 SFDVKD. The CDR3 sequence: CATGKYTGELFF. In DNA, the CDR3 is TGTGCCACCGGAAAGTACACCGGGGAGCTGTTTTTT.

This chain uses TRBV4-1 with TRBJ2-7; perhaps TRBD1 as D (6 bases). CDR1 is MGHRA, CDR2 YSYEKL, per germline. There are 15 residues in the CDR3. Trimming pared 1 base from V and 6 bases from J, leaving 16 bases between. The DNA for the CDR3 is TGCGCCAGCAGCCAAGTGCAGGGGCTGTGGGGCGAGCAGTACTTC. It encodes CASSQVQGLWGEQYF.

The genes are TRBV7-6 and TRBJ1-2, with TRBD1 as a possible D gene (6 bases). The V gene lost 5 bases and the J gene lost 9 bases, with 19 bases spanning the gap. This CDR3 contains 14 residues. Germline CDR1 is SGHVS and CDR2 is FNYEAQ. The CDR3 coding sequence is TGTGCCAGCAGCCCGAGCAGAGGGGGTACGAGCTACACCTTC. Protein sequence: CASSPSRGGTSYTF.

This sequence joins TRBV5-8 and TRBJ2-5; D possibly corresponds to TRBD2 (6 bases). CDR1 is SGHTS and CDR2 is YDEGEE in the germline V gene. This CDR3 region has 15 residues. The V end was cut by 1 base, the J end by 2 bases, with 12 bases between. In DNA, the CDR3 is TGTGCCAGCAGCTTGAGGCCTAGCGCTCAAGAGACCCAGTACTTC. Its translation is CASSLRPSAQETQYF.

CDR3 loop: CASSGRQGGGTDTQYF. CDR3 in DNA: TGTGCCAGCAGCGGACGACAGGGTGGCGGCACAGATACGCAGTATTTT. The gene calls are TRBV5-8 and TRBJ2-3; TRBD1 aligns across 7 bases. This CDR3 spans 16 amino acids. Germline CDR1 reads SGHTS; CDR2 reads YDEGEE. V dropped 4 bases and J dropped 1; count of bases not matched to a gene: 9.